This T cell receptor beta chain was identified during a study of shared clonotypes between healthy human individuals. General study results and limits: Generation of non-shared clonotypes was less probable than generation of clonotypes shared by all four donors. Roughly 5% of naive CD4 clonotypes were shared across several donors. Blood was the sole source, and tissue repertoires probably differ.

TCRdb's copy holds only in-frame clones and misses some; the assay was immunoSEQ multiplex PCR. This repertoire shows roughly 1,600,000 clones, approximately 98.5% found once; its top ten account for about 0.34%. Germline-derived CDR1 and CDR2 are KGHSH and LQKENI. The CDR3 length is 16 residues. Trimming at V came to 6 bases and at J to 4 bases, leaving 9 bases not matched to a gene. Comment on this clone: The antigen is not known.

V usage is TRBV18 and J usage is TRBJ1-1, with 12 positions matching TRBD1. This receptor was obtained from a young man in good health. The sequenced material came from naive CD4+ T cells sorted from blood. Subset specified: CD45RA+ positively selected. The CDR3 DNA is TGTGCCAGCTCTCCGGGACAGGGGGCGCGAGGCACTGAAGCTTTCTTT. Its translation is CASSPGQGARGTEAFF.